This T cell receptor (beta chain) derives from a study of CD4+ T cells in melanoma. Study results and caveats: In melanoma, neoantigen-specific CD4+ T cells reportedly differed in differentiation state. A reported correlation linked neoantigen-specific CD4+ T cells to CD8+, macrophage and B cell function.

As to this clone: Antigen specificity is unknown.

Generated by immunoSEQ multiplex PCR, the TCRdb table keeps only in-frame clones and is missing some. The sample has some 14,000 clones, 65% to 85% seen once; the top ten hold about 6%. Deletions cut 1 base from V and 3 bases from J, with 9 bases between. This CDR3 comprises 14 residues. CDR1 and CDR2 (germline): KGHSH, LQKENI. The sequencing input was cells from a culture (not recorded whether cultured in vitro). The TCR sequence derives from a human donor with melanoma. This sequence joins TRBV18 and TRBJ1-1; possibly TRBD1 for D (6 bases). In DNA form, the CDR3 reads TGTGCCAGCTCACCACTACAGGGCGACACTGAAGCTTTCTTT. Translation: CASSPLQGDTEAFF.